The clone carrying this T cell receptor beta chain was seen repeatedly, ten times or more. Per germline, CDR1 SGHRS and CDR2 YFSETQ. The CDR3 totals 13 residues. V was cut by 0 bases and J by 4 bases, with 7 bases left in between. These data belong to a study of CD8 T cells in ankylosing spondylitis. A quantitative 5'-RACE method, one with molecular barcodes, was used to make TCR beta libraries. TCRdb analysed the 5' RACE reads with MiXCR anew, one entry per CDR3 protein. Of some 71,000 distinct CDR3 sequences in the sample, less than 6% are singletons; the top ten hold roughly 2.3%. The TCR originated in a male donor with ankylosing spondylitis or in good health (not recorded which). The sequenced sample consisted of blood, either unsorted or a sorted T cell fraction (not recorded which). The chain couples TRBV5-1 to TRBJ1-1; no clear D gene. The CDR3 sequence is CASSLASVTEAFF. In DNA, the CDR3 is TGCGCCAGCAGCTTGGCAAGTGTCACTGAAGCTTTCTTT.